This T cell receptor (beta chain) was recovered during a study of vaccination effects on CD4 cells after COVID-19. TCRdb's copy holds only in-frame clones and misses some; the assay was immunoSEQ multiplex PCR. The top ten hold more than 9% of the sample, which has 62,000 or so clones, about four fifths seen once. ViraFEST assay sequencing came after antigen-specific CD4+ T cells were expanded with viral peptide pools. Cells that had been cultured for 10 days were the source of isolated CD4+ T cells. Vaccine recipients had no previous SARS-CoV-2 infection; their nucleocapsid antibodies were negative. Half-medium replacement with IL-2 medium occurred on days 3 and 7. About this clone: Antigen unknown.

Study-wide results and limits: The study enrolled few convalescent patients and sampled no early post-infection timepoints. Substantial clonal contraction characterized both infection- and vaccine-induced clones late after vaccination.

This TCR derives from a human donor who received a COVID-19 vaccine. The material sequenced was CD4+ T cells from PBMCs cultured with SARS-CoV-2 spike peptides, taken before COVID-19 vaccination.

DNA of the CDR3: TGTGCCACCAGTCCGAGTGAAGGAAACACCATATATTTT. Translated: CATSPSEGNTIYF. The chain is built from TRBV24-1 and TRBJ1-3; no clear D. Trimming removed 6 bases at V and 4 bases at J, with 9 bases between. The CDR3 extends over 13 amino acids. The germline V gene encodes CDR1 KGHDR and CDR2 SFDVKD.